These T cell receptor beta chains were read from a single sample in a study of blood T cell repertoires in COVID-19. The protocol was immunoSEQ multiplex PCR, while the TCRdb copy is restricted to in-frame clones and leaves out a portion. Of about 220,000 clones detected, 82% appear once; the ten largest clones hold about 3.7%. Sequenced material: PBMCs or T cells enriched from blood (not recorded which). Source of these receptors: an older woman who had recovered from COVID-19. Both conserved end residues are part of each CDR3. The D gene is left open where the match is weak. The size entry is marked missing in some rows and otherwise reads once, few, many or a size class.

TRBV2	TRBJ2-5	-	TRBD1	TGTGCCAGCAGTGTTCAGGGACAGCTGAAAGAGACCCAGTACTTC	CASSVQGQLKETQYF
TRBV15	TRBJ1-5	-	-	TGTGCCACCAGCAGAGATCGTTCAACTAATAGCAATCAGCCCCAGCATTTT	CATSRDRSTNSNQPQHF
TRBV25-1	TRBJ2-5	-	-	TGTGCCAGCAGTGAATTATCCCCTCAAGAGACCCAGTACTTC	CASSELSPQETQYF
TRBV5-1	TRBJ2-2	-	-	TGCGCCAGCAGCTTGGGGGCAGGGAACACCGGGGAGCTGTTTTTT	CASSLGAGNTGELFF
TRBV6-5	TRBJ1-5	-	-	TGTGCCAGCAGGCACAAGAATCAGCCCCAGCATTTT	CASRHKNQPQHF
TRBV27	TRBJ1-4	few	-	TGTGCCAGCAGTACCCGCGGGGGGGCGAATGAAAAACTGTTTTTT	CASSTRGGANEKLFF
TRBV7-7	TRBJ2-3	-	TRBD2	TGTGCCAGCAGCCAAACTAGCGGCGGGTTGAATACGCAGTATTTT	CASSQTSGGLNTQYF
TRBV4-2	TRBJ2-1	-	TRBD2	TGTGCCAGCAGCCAAGTCGGGCTAGCGGAGATCCACAATGAGCAGTTCTTC	CASSQVGLAEIHNEQFF
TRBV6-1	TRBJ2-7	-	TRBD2	TGTGCCAGCAGTGAAGGGGGCGGCGGGAGGGCCCACGAGCAGTACTTC	CASSEGGGGRAHEQYF
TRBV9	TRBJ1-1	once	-	TGTGCCAGCAGCGTAGCTCTCGGGCGGGATGGGACTGAAGCTTTCTTT	CASSVALGRDGTEAFF
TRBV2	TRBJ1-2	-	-	TGTGCCAGCAGTGCCGGGAGTATCGGCTACACCTTC	CASSAGSIGYTF
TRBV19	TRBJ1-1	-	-	TGTGCCAGTAGTTTGACAGGAATACGCGTGAACACTGAAGCTTTCTTT	CASSLTGIRVNTEAFF
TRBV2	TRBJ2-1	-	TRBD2	TGTGCCAGCAGGACTAGCGGGGGACCCAGGGAGCAGTTCTTC	CASRTSGGPREQFF
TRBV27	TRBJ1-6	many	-	TGTGCCAGCAGCCTTTTGGGCCCTCCGAATTCACCCCTCCACTTT	CASSLLGPPNSPLHF
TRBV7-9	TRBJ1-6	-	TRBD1	TGTGCCAGCAGCCGCGGACAGGGGAATTCACCCCTCCACTTT	CASSRGQGNSPLHF
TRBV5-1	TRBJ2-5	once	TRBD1	TGCGCCAGCAGCCGACAGGGCCCCGGGGAGACCCAGTACTTC	CASSRQGPGETQYF
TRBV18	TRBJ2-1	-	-	TGTGCCAGCTCACCATCCCGGAGCGCGGGCAATGAGCAGTTCTTC	CASSPSRSAGNEQFF
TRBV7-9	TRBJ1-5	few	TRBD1	TGTGCCAGCAGCAGGACAGGGGATAGCAATCAGCCCCAGCATTTT	CASSRTGDSNQPQHF
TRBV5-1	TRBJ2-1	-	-	TGCGCCAGCAGCGGCCGGGACAACTCCTACAATGAGCAGTTCTTC	CASSGRDNSYNEQFF
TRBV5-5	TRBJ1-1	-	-	TGTGCCAGCAGCTCGGCGGGGAACACTGAAGCTTTCTTT	CASSSAGNTEAFF
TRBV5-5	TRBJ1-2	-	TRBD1	TGTGCCAGCAAAATCGACAGGGCAGCTAACTATGGCTACACCTTC	CASKIDRAANYGYTF
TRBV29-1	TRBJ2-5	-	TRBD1	TGCAGCGTTACACAGGGGAAAGAGACCCAGTACTTC	CSVTQGKETQYF
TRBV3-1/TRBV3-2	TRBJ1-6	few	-	TGTGCCAGCAACCATGGGTCGAGGAATTCACCCCTCCACTTT	CASNHGSRNSPLHF
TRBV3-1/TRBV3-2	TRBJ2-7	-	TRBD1	TGTGCCAGCAGCCAAGGGGTACAGGGGGTCTCCTACGAGCAGTACTTC	CASSQGVQGVSYEQYF
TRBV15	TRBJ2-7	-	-	TGTGCCACCAGCCGACCTAGTGGGGAGTCCTACGAGCAGTACTTC	CATSRPSGESYEQYF
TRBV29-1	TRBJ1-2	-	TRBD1	TGCAGCATTCAGGGAGGACAGGGAAGGGATGGCTACACCTTC	CSIQGGQGRDGYTF
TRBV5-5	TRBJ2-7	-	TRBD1	TGTGCCAGCAGCTTGGATAAGGGACAGGGCTACGCGCAGTACTTC	CASSLDKGQGYAQYF
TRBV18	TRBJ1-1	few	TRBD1	TGTGCCAGCTCGCGCAACCCAGGGGGAGACACTGAAGCTTTCTTT	CASSRNPGGDTEAFF
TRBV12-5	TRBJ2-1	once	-	TGTGCTAGTGGGCCACAGGGAAACTCCTACAATGAGCAGTTCTTC	CASGPQGNSYNEQFF
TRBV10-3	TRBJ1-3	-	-	TGTGCCATCAGTGATTGGAGCTCTGGAAACACCATATATTTT	CAISDWSSGNTIYF
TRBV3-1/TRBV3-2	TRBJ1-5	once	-	TGTGCCAGCAGCCAAGATCGTTATCAGCCCCAGCATTTT	CASSQDRYQPQHF
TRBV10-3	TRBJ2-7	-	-	TGTGCCATCAGTGACAGCGGCACCTTCTACGAGCAGTACTTC	CAISDSGTFYEQYF